This T cell receptor (beta chain) was recorded in a study of cytomegalovirus exposure and HLA in healthy donors. Comments on this clone: Its cognate antigen is unknown.

TCRdb's copy holds only in-frame clones and misses some; the assay was immunoSEQ multiplex PCR. The sample gives tens of thousands of clones, over 80% of which show up once; around 3% is in the top ten. Findings and limits, study-wide: Most sequenced TCRs were rare (though some public TCRs occurred in many donors). According to a later analysis, TCR clusters from the first cohort tended to co-occur in the 90 to 150 validation repertoires. Cytomegalovirus association was assigned to around 150 TCR beta chains.

The CDR3 covers 16 residues. Germline V lookup: CDR1 SGHRS, CDR2 YFSETQ. Trimming cost V 2 bases and J 5 bases, with 18 bases left between them. The donors were in the roughly 120-subject validation cohort, distinct from the 666-subject first cohort. This sequence joins TRBV5-1 and TRBJ2-3; maybe TRBD2 (7 bases). The sequencing sample was made of PBMCs. This TCR came from a man aged 18 to 30 in good health and CMV-seronegative. CDR3 protein: CASSLSGGPTGDTQYF. The CDR3 nucleotides are TGCGCCAGCAGCTTATCCGGGGGGCCTACCGGAGATACGCAGTATTTT.